The 18 T cell receptor beta chains listed next were all sequenced from one sample in a study of T cell responses to AZD1222 COVID-19 vaccine. Assay: immunoSEQ multiplex PCR; the TCRdb copy retains only in-frame clones and omits some. The sample lists some 96,000 clones, approximately 91% seen once, with 1.5% to 2% in the top ten. The sample was peripheral blood, taken on day 0 of AZD1222 vaccination. These receptors were collected from an adult in good health.

The chain couples TRBV7-2 to TRBJ2-7; TRBD2 aligns across 10 bases. This CDR3 spans 17 amino acids. CDR1 and CDR2 from the germline V gene are SGHTA and FQGNSA. After removal of 1 base from V and 2 bases from J, the junction contained 8 bases not matched to a gene. CDR3 loop: CASSLVVLAGNTYEQYF. The CDR3 DNA sequence: TGTGCCAGCAGCTTAGTGGTACTAGCGGGAAATACCTACGAGCAGTACTTC.

The rearrangement links TRBV6-8 to TRBJ2-5; D unclear. Germline assignment: CDR1 MNHGY and CDR2 SAAAGT. The V gene lost 4 bases and the J gene lost 4 bases, with 16 bases spanning the gap. CDR3 size: 15 residues. The CDR3 spells CASSSFTPLGETQYF. The CDR3 DNA reads as TGTGCCAGCAGTTCTTTCACCCCCCTAGGAGAGACCCAGTACTTC.

This clone was recorded a few times. V usage is TRBV6-5 and J usage is TRBJ2-7; the match to TRBD1 covers 9 bases. V was clipped by 10 bases and J by 2 bases; unmatched bases: 12. The CDR3 contains 15 residues. Germline CDR1 MNHEY, CDR2 SVGAGI. Here the CDR3 reads CATNPSRDRAYEQYF. DNA of the CDR3: TGTGCCACCAACCCTTCCCGGGACAGGGCCTACGAGCAGTACTTC.

This clone showed up just a few times. The rearrangement links TRBV19 to TRBJ1-1; 7 bases agree with TRBD1. This CDR3 spans 15 amino acids. CDR1 and CDR2 from the germline V gene are LNHDA and SQIVND (reference sequence). V was clipped by 2 bases and J by 5 bases; unmatched bases: 8. The CDR3 sequence: CASSISSGGRTEAFF. The CDR3 DNA reads as TGTGCCAGTAGTATATCGTCAGGGGGAAGGACTGAAGCTTTCTTT.

The chain uses TRBV7-9 and TRBJ2-7; 8 positions match TRBD2. From germline, CDR1 is SEHNR and CDR2 FQNEAQ (reference sequence). Unmatched junction bases numbered 11, after V lost 5 bases and J lost 2 bases. The CDR3 runs 16 residues. The CDR3 region has the DNA TGTGCCAGCAGCCCTGGAAGCGGGAGTCCCACCTACGAGCAGTACTTC. Amino acids: CASSPGSGSPTYEQYF.

This chain uses TRBV7-3 with TRBJ1-1; TRBD1 aligns across 10 bases. V was clipped by 3 bases and J by 5 bases; unmatched bases: 3. There are 14 residues in the CDR3. Germline V gene lookup returns CDR1 SGHTA and CDR2 FQGTGA. CDR3 bases: TGTGCCAGCAGCTTTGGGACAGGGGAGACTGAAGCTTTCTTT. This gives the protein CASSFGTGETEAFF.

This chain connects TRBV7-9 to TRBJ2-3; unclear D gene. The V end lost 0 bases, the J end lost 2 bases, and 9 bases lay between the germline ends. This CDR3 has 15 amino acids. Germline assignment: CDR1 SEHNR and CDR2 FQNEAQ (reference sequence). In DNA form, the CDR3 reads TGTGCCAGCAGCTTAGCGGTGGGATTCACAGATACGCAGTATTTT. Encoded protein: CASSLAVGFTDTQYF.

The V call is TRBV7-3, the J call TRBJ2-3; D is undetermined. CDR3 length: 13 amino acids. Trimming removed 5 bases from V and 2 bases from J, with 8 bases in between. The germline gives CDR1 SGHTA, CDR2 FQGTGA. The CDR3 region has the DNA TGTGCCAGCAGCCCGGGCTTCACAGATACGCAGTATTTT. It yields the protein CASSPGFTDTQYF.

With respect to this clone: The sample contains more than one DNA sequence encoding this CDR3. Written as DNA, the CDR3 is TGCGCCAGCAGCTTGGATTCAACTAATGAAAAACTGTTTTTT. This sequence encodes CASSLDSTNEKLFF. The V gene is TRBV5-1, the J gene TRBJ1-4; D gene ambiguous. From germline, CDR1 is SGHRS and CDR2 YFSETQ. V lost 0 bases and J lost 0, with 3 bases in between. This CDR3 is 14 amino acids long.

This clone was detected only once. The genes are TRBV4-1 and TRBJ2-2; 7 bases are shared with TRBD1. The V gene end was trimmed by 0 bases and the J gene end by 4 bases; junction bases not matched to a gene: 5. The CDR3 loop spans 16 amino acids. Germline V gives CDR1 MGHRA, CDR2 YSYEKL. CDR3 in DNA: TGCGCCAGCAGCCAAGATCACAGGGGTTTCACCGGGGAGCTGTTTTTT. Encoded protein: CASSQDHRGFTGELFF.

The chain uses TRBV28 and TRBJ2-2; TRBD2 might be the D (6 bases). The length of the CDR3 is 16 residues. Germline V gives CDR1 MDHEN, CDR2 SYDVKM. The ends were cut back, 5 bases at V and 6 bases at J, with 19 bases in the middle. The CDR3 region has the DNA TGTGCCAGCAGTCCGGTATTCGGGAGTTCGGCCGGGGAGCTGTTTTTT. It codes for CASSPVFGSSAGELFF.

V is TRBV5-4 and J is TRBJ2-7; perhaps TRBD2 as D (6 bases). The CDR3 sequence is 13 residues long. From germline, CDR1 is SGHNT and CDR2 YYREEE (reference sequence). The ends were cut back, 3 bases at V and 3 bases at J, with 10 bases in the middle. CDR3 region: CASSSLASYEQYF. DNA of the CDR3: TGTGCCAGCAGCTCCCTAGCGAGCTACGAGCAGTACTTC.

The chain is built from TRBV29-1 and TRBJ2-7, with TRBD2 identical over 8 bases. The CDR3 length is 14 residues. V was pared by 2 bases and J by 6 bases, with 9 bases of the junction left unmatched. Germline values: CDR1 SQVTM, CDR2 ANQGSEA. The CDR3 nucleotides are TGCAGCGTTGAAAGAACGGGAGGGCGGCGCGAGCAGTACTTC. This translates into CSVERTGGRREQYF.

This clone came up once. This sequence joins TRBV5-8 and TRBJ2-7, with a possible D match to TRBD1 (5 bases). This CDR3 spans 15 amino acids. The V end was cut by 2 bases, the J end by 0 bases, with 12 bases between. From germline, CDR1 is SGHTS and CDR2 YDEGEE. For the CDR3, the DNA is TGTGCCAGCAGCTTCGGTGGGGCCAGCTCCTACGAGCAGTACTTC. Translated, it gives CASSFGGASSYEQYF.

The chain combines TRBV2 with TRBJ1-5, with D unresolved. This CDR3 is built from 15 residues. Deletions cut 4 bases from V and 0 bases from J, with 10 bases between. Per the germline V gene, CDR1 is SNHLY and CDR2 is FYNNEI. The DNA for the CDR3 is TGTGCCAGCAGTGTGGAGGATAATAGCAATCAGCCCCAGCATTTT. As protein: CASSVEDNSNQPQHF.

The DNA of the CDR3 is TGTGCCAGCAGCCCTGGACAGGGTGGAAACACCATATATTTT. As protein: CASSPGQGGNTIYF. The chain combines TRBV11-2 with TRBJ1-3; the match to TRBD1 covers 8 bases. Looked up from germline, CDR1 is SGHAT and CDR2 is FQNNGV. V trimming: 5 bases; J trimming: 3 bases; junction bases outside the gene matches: 3. The CDR3 runs 14 residues.

The J gene is TRBJ2-7, the V gene TRBV5-4; D remains unclear. CDR3 size: 14 residues. Deletions cut 1 base from V and 3 bases from J, with 11 bases between. Germline V gene data show CDR1 as SGHNT and CDR2 as YYREEE (reference sequence). The CDR3 nucleotides are TGTGCCAGCAGCTTGCAGGAATCCAACTACGAGCAGTACTTC. Its protein is CASSLQESNYEQYF.

This chain links TRBV5-1 with TRBJ2-2; perhaps D is TRBD1 or TRBD2 (5 bases each). CDR3 length: 15 amino acids. The V gene's germline CDR1 is SGHRS and CDR2 YFSETQ. V lost 6 bases to trimming and J lost 0 bases, with 12 bases between them. The CDR3 bases are TGCGCCAGCAAGACCGGGACCCCGAACACCGGGGAGCTGTTTTTT. This translates into CASKTGTPNTGELFF.